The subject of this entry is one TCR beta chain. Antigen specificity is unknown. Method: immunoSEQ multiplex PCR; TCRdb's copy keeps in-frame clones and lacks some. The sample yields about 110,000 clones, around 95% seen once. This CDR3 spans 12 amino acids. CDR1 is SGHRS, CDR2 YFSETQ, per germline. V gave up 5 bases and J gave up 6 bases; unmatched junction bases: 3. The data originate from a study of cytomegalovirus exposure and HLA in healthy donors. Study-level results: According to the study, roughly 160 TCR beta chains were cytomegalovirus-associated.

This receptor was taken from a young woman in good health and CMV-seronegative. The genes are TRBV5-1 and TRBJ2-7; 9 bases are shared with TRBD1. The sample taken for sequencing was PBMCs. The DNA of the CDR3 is TGCGCCAGCAGACAGGGGGCTGGCGAGCAGTACTTC. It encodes CASRQGAGEQYF.